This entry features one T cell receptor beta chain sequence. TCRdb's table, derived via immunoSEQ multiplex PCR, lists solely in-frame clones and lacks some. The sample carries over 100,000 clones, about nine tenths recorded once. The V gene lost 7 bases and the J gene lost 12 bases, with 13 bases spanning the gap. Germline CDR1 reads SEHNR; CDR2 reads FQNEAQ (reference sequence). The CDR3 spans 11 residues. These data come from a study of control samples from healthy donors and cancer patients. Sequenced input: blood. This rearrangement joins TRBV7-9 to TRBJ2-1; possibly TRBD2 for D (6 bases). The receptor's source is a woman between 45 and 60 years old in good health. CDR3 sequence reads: CASTPSEGQFF. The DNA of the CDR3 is TGTGCCAGCACCCCTAGCGAAGGGCAGTTCTTC.